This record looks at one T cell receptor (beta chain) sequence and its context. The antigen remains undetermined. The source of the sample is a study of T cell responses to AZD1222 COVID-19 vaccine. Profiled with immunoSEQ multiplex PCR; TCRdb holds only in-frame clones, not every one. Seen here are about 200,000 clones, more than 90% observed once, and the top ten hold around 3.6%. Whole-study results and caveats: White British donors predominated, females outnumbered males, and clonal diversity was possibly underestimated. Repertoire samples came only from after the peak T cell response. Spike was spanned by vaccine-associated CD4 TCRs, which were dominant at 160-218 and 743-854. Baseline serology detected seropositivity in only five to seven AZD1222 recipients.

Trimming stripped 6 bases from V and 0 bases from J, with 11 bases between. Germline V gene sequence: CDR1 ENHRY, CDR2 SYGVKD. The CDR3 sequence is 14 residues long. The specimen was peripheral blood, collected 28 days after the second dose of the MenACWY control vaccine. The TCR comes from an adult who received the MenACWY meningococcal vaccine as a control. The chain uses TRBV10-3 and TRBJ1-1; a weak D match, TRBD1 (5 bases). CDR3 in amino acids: CAISRGSLNTEAFF. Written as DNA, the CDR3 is TGTGCCATCAGCCGGGGGTCTCTGAACACTGAAGCTTTCTTT.